This TCR beta chain was obtained from a study of blood T cell repertoires in COVID-19. About the study: Acute and convalescent COVID-19 samples came from the United States, Italy and Spain. From T cells, B-cell-depleted T cells, or PBMCs came the material, which was cDNA or gDNA.

The CDR3 has 13 amino acids. V was pared by 6 bases and J by 0 bases, with 9 bases between. Germline-derived CDR1 and CDR2 are MNHEY and SVGAGI. Original analysis: It was from reference gene primer amplification that nucleated cell counts were estimated. Profiled with immunoSEQ multiplex PCR; TCRdb holds only in-frame clones, not every one. The V and J calls and clone size were taken over from that table, and D and trimming were inferred from the DNA. The sample consists of some 150,000 clones, approximately 90% of them appearing once. The receptor was derived from a human donor in a cohort sampled during active COVID-19. The J gene is TRBJ2-7, the V gene TRBV6-5, with TRBD1 as a possible D gene (6 bases). The sequenced sample consisted of peripheral blood. The DNA of the CDR3 is TGTGCCAGCAGCTGGGACACCTCCTACGAGCAGTACTTC. It encodes CASSWDTSYEQYF.